A single sample gave rise to the 17 T cell receptor beta chains below, sequenced in a study of blood T cell repertoires in COVID-19. TCRdb's table, derived via immunoSEQ multiplex PCR, lists solely in-frame clones and lacks some. The sample includes 250,000 or so clones, about 89% of them seen just once. The sequencing input was PBMCs or T cells enriched from blood (not recorded which). Every receptor here comes from a woman aged 18 to 35 who had recovered from COVID-19.

The gene calls are TRBV5-1 and TRBJ2-1, with 8 bases lining up with TRBD2. There are 15 residues in the CDR3. The junction had 10 bases not matched to a gene; V was cut back by 1 base and J by 10 bases. Germline loops: CDR1 SGHRS, CDR2 YFSETQ. CDR3 region: CASSLRAGETREQFF. CDR3 DNA: TGCGCCAGCAGCTTGAGAGCGGGGGAAACGAGAGAGCAGTTCTTC.

As for this clone: Within the sample, other DNA sequences also encode this same CDR3. This chain connects TRBV12-3 or TRBV12-4 to TRBJ1-1; maybe TRBD1 (6 bases). V was clipped by 6 bases and J by 5 bases, with 7 bases between them. The CDR3 is 11 residues long. The CDR3 protein is CASRTGTEAFF. The CDR3 nucleotides are TGTGCCAGCAGGACAGGTACTGAAGCTTTCTTT.

The chain is built from TRBV9 and TRBJ2-7; 8 nucleotides agree with TRBD1. Germline V gene lookup returns CDR1 SGDLS and CDR2 YYNGEE. CDR3 size: 15 residues. The V and J ends lost 3 bases and 5 bases, in that order; junction bases with no gene match: 10. The CDR3 loop is CASSGRTGLDNEQYF. In DNA, the CDR3 is TGTGCCAGCAGCGGTAGGACAGGGTTGGACAACGAGCAGTACTTC.

The chain recombines TRBV6-5 with TRBJ1-2; D unresolved. The germline gives CDR1 MNHEY, CDR2 SVGAGI. Trimming cost V 7 bases and J 0 bases, with 15 bases left between them. This CDR3 has 15 residues. CDR3 loop: CASTLGRLPNYGYTF. The CDR3 nucleotides read TGTGCCAGCACCCTCGGGCGACTACCTAACTATGGCTACACCTTC.

This chain links TRBV6-2 or TRBV6-3 with TRBJ2-5, with TRBD2 matching over 12 bases. The germline V gene encodes CDR1 MNHEY and CDR2 SVGEGT. The CDR3 has 16 residues. V trimming: 6 bases; J trimming: 4 bases; junction bases outside the gene matches: 9. The CDR3 region has the DNA TGTGCCAGCAGCTCAAGACTAGCGGGGGTGGGAGAGACCCAGTACTTC. The encoded protein is CASSSRLAGVGETQYF.

J is TRBJ2-7 and V is TRBV11-2, with D perhaps TRBD1 (6 bases). Trimming removed 5 bases at V and 4 bases at J, with 15 bases between. CDR3 length: 14 amino acids. Germline V gives CDR1 SGHAT, CDR2 FQNNGV. The CDR3 sequence: CASSTPLGQYEQYF. The CDR3 DNA is TGTGCCAGCAGCACCCCCCTGGGACAATACGAGCAGTACTTC.

The chain couples TRBV3-1 (or the pseudogene TRBV3-2) to TRBJ2-3, with D perhaps matching TRBD2 (6 bases). This CDR3 has 16 amino acids. The V and J ends lost 0 bases and 0 bases respectively, with 10 bases between them. In germline, CDR1 is LGHDT, CDR2 YNNKEL (reference sequence). This chain's CDR3 is CASSQDWDLSTDTQYF. Written as DNA, the CDR3 is TGTGCCAGCAGCCAAGATTGGGACTTAAGCACAGATACGCAGTATTTT.

V usage is TRBV11-2 and J usage is TRBJ2-7; 9 bases agree with TRBD2. CDR1 is SGHAT, CDR2 FQNNGV, per germline. CDR3 length equals 15 residues. V lost 0 bases and J lost 2; bases outside the gene matches: 2. This CDR3 is CASSLEVAGAYEQYF. The CDR3 region has the DNA TGTGCCAGCAGCTTAGAGGTAGCGGGAGCCTACGAGCAGTACTTC.

The chain joins TRBV7-2 to TRBJ2-7; D remains unclear. Germline CDR1 reads SGHTA; CDR2 reads FQGNSA. V gave up 5 bases and J gave up 7 bases, with 18 bases separating them. This CDR3 is built from 14 residues. CDR3 sequence: CASSTNQRFGEQYF. CDR3 nucleotide sequence: TGTGCCAGCAGCACCAATCAAAGGTTCGGGGAGCAGTACTTC.

The chain recombines TRBV6-2 or TRBV6-3 with TRBJ1-5, with no clear D. The CDR3 is 14 amino acids. Germline V gene lookup returns CDR1 MNHEY and CDR2 SVGEGT. Trimming removed 2 bases from V and 2 bases from J, with 7 bases in between. CDR3 protein: CASSYGRGNQPQHF. Written as DNA, the CDR3 is TGTGCCAGCAGTTACGGGCGAGGCAATCAGCCCCAGCATTTT.

Of note for this clone: Other DNA sequences of this sample code for an identical CDR3. V is TRBV28 and J is TRBJ2-1; 7 bases agree with TRBD2. The J segment lost 4 bases and the V segment lost 2 bases, leaving 5 bases of the junction unmatched. Germline-derived CDR1 and CDR2 are MDHEN and SYDVKM. The CDR3 contains 15 residues. The chain's CDR3 is CASSLAGEGYNEQFF. As DNA, the CDR3 is TGTGCCAGCAGTTTAGCGGGAGAGGGGTACAATGAGCAGTTCTTC.

The chain recombines TRBV19 with TRBJ2-7; D possibly corresponds to TRBD1 (7 bases). The CDR3 consists of 16 residues. Trimming left V 6 bases short and J 3 bases short, with 21 bases between. The germline gives CDR1 LNHDA, CDR2 SQIVND (reference sequence). The CDR3 bases are TGTGCCAGTAGAGTAACAGGGGACTCTGGGATCTACGAGCAGTACTTC. Amino acid sequence: CASRVTGDSGIYEQYF.

The chain joins TRBV4-3 to TRBJ2-2; 8 nucleotides line up with TRBD2. CDR1 LGHNA and CDR2 YSLEER come from the germline V gene. V lost 5 bases and J lost 1; bases outside the gene matches: 6. This CDR3 comprises 16 residues. This CDR3 reads CASSFSGGENTGELFF. CDR3 sequence (DNA): TGCGCCAGCAGCTTCAGCGGGGGAGAGAACACCGGGGAGCTGTTTTTT.

The chain employs TRBV30 and TRBJ2-7, with D perhaps TRBD2 (5 bases). This CDR3 spans 14 amino acids. Trimming took 3 bases from V and 6 from J, leaving 18 bases between them. Germline-derived CDR1 and CDR2 are GTSNPN and SVGIG (reference sequence). The CDR3 DNA follows: TGTGCCTGGAGAGGTAACCTGGACTCGACCGAGCAGTACTTC. It codes for CAWRGNLDSTEQYF.

The chain is built from TRBV29-1 and TRBJ1-2; D remains ambiguous. V was cut by 2 bases and J by 3 bases, with 4 bases left in between. The CDR3 has 11 amino acids. The V gene's germline CDR1 is SQVTM and CDR2 ANQGSEA. CDR3 protein: CSVEPDYGYTF. The CDR3, as DNA: TGCAGCGTTGAACCAGACTATGGCTACACCTTC. Filled out from reference TRBV29-1 and TRBJ1-2, the complete variable domain reads SAVISQKPSRDICQRGTSLTIQCQVDSQVTMMFWYRQQPGQSLTLIATANQGSEATYESGFVIDKFPISRPNLTFSTLTVSNMSPEDSSIYLCSVEPDYGYTFGSGTRLTVV.

V gene TRBV19 combines with J gene TRBJ2-1; 10 bases map to TRBD2. J lost 1 base, V lost 7 bases, and 4 bases had no gene match. CDR1 and CDR2 from the germline V gene are LNHDA and SQIVND (reference sequence). The CDR3 contains 15 residues. The CDR3 reads CASTGSGRSYNEQFF. For the CDR3, the DNA is TGTGCCAGTACTGGTAGCGGGAGGTCCTACAATGAGCAGTTCTTC.

CDR3 coding DNA: TGTGCCAGCAGTTACTCGGGTGGCGAGACTGTAGATGAGCAGTTCTTC. Translated, it gives CASSYSGGETVDEQFF. The gene calls are TRBV6-5 and TRBJ2-1; D remains ambiguous. Looked up from germline, CDR1 is MNHEY and CDR2 is SVGAGI. V lost 0 bases, J lost 8 bases, and 17 bases lay in between. The CDR3 covers 16 residues.